The clone carrying this TCR beta chain was counted only a few times. Germline lookup yields CDR1 KGHSH and CDR2 LQKENI. This CDR3 region has 16 residues. Trimming stripped 4 bases from V and 3 bases from J, with 17 bases between. TCRdb analysed the 5' RACE reads with MiXCR anew, one entry per CDR3 protein. This sample carries tens of thousands of distinct CDR3 sequences, 13% to 15% of them seen once, and the ten largest clones take roughly 11%. The data originate from a study of early T cells in non-severe SARS-CoV-2 infection. Sequencing was performed on whole blood. The sequence came from an adult who was a healthcare worker with PCR-confirmed SARS-CoV-2 infection or an uninfected control (not recorded which). V is TRBV18 and J is TRBJ2-3; D may be TRBD1 (7 bases). The CDR3 reads CASSQVPGGITDTQYF. CDR3 nucleotides: TGTGCCAGCTCACAAGTCCCAGGGGGGATTACAGATACGCAGTATTTT.